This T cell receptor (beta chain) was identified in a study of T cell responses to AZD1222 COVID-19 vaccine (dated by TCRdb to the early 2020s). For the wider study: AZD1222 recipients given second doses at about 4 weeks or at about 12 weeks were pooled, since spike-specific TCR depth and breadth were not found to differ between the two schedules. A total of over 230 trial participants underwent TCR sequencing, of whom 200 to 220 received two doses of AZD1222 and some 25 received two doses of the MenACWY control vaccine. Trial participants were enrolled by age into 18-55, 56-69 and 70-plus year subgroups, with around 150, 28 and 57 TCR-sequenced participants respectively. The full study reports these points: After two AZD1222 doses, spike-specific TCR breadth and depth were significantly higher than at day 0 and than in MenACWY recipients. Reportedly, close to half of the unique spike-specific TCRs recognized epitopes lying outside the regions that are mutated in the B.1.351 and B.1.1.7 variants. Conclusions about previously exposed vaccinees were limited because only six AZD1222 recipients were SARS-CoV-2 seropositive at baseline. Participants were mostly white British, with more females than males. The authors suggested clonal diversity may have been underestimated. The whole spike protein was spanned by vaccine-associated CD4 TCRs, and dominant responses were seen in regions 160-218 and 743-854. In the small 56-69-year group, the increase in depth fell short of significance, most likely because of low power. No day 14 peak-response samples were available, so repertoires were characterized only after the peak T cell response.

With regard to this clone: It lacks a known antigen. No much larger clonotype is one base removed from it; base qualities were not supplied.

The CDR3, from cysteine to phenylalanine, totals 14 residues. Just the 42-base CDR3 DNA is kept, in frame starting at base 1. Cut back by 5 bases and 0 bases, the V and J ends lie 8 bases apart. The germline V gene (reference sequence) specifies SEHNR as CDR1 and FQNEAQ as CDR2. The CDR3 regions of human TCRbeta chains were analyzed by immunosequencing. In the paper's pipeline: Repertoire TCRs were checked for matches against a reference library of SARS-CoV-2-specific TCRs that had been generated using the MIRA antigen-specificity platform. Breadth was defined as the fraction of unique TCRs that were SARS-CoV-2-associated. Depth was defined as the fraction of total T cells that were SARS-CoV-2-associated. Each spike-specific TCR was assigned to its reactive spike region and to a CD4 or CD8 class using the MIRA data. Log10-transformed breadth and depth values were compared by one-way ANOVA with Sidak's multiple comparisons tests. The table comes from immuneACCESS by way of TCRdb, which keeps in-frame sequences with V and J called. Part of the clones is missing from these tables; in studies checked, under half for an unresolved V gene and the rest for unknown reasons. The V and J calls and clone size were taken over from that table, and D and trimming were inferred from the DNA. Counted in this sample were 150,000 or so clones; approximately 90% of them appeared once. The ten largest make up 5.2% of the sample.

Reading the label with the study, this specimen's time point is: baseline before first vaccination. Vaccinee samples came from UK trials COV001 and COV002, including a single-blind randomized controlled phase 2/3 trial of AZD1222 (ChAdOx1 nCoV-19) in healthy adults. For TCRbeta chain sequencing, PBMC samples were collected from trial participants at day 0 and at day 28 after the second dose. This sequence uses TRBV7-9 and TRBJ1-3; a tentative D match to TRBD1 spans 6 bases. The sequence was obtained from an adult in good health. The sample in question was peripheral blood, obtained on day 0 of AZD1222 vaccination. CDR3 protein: CASSGGSSGNTIYF. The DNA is TGTGCCAGCAGCGGGGGCAGCTCTGGAAACACCATATATTTT.